What follows describes a single T cell receptor beta chain. There is no known antigen for this receptor. No clone much larger than this one lies a single base away; base qualities are absent. The CDR3 contains 15 residues, cysteine and phenylalanine counted. Kept here is only the CDR3 DNA, which spans 45 bases and is read in frame from base 1. The germline V gene supplies CDR1 SGDLS and CDR2 YYNGEE. Trimming removed 2 bases from V and 1 base from J; the gene matches leave 4 bases unexplained. The sample belongs to a study of cytomegalovirus exposure and HLA in healthy donors (dated by TCRdb to 2016 to 2017). For the study in its entirety: According to a later analysis, one platform produced both the roughly 110 validation repertoires and the 666 repertoires of the first cohort. The study aimed to test whether signatures of past pathogen exposure could be identified by cataloging public T cell receptors. A separate validation cohort of 100 to 150 different subjects was used in addition to the 666-subject first cohort. The study combined high-throughput TCR immunosequencing, statistical association of individual TCRs with disease status, and machine learning to predict cytomegalovirus infection status.

Preparation of the library involved the immunoSEQ multiplex PCR assay. As for the authors' bioinformatics: A statistical classification framework was built for diagnosing cytomegalovirus status from the catalog of TCR beta chain sequences. Held by TCRdb, this immuneACCESS table contains in-frame sequences only and omits some clones. Under half of the omission traces to an unresolved V gene where checked; the cause of the rest is unknown. The DNA was the basis for D and trimming; V, J and clone size are from that table. The table for this sample lists around 230,000 clones; approximately 86% of them were counted only once. The biggest ten clones account for 1% to 1.5% of the sample. General conclusions and limits of the study: A total of fewer than 200 TCR beta chains were listed by the study as associated with cytomegalovirus. The authors suggested that the approach could potentially be extended to other disease states and immunological phenotypes. Cytomegalovirus status was reported to be diagnosed by the classifier with high specificity and sensitivity in both the original and validation cohorts. Of the cluster scores, around 95% were above 0 in a later analysis, which found that TCRs clustered in the first cohort also tended to co-occur in the approximately 130 validation repertoires. Most TCR sequences were seen in very few donors, while some public TCRs were found in many individuals. A later analysis lacked HLA typing for the validation cohort, so it scored co-occurrence in that cohort across all 130 or so repertoires. Three of the identified cytomegalovirus-associated TCR beta chains were confirmed in vitro to be specific for cytomegalovirus antigens.

Separate from the roughly 660-subject first cohort, the validation cohort of more than 90 subjects was the group to which the donors belonged. This receptor was obtained from a woman aged 25 to 45 in good health and CMV-seropositive. The chain links TRBV9 with TRBJ1-2; the junction holds 8 bases that match TRBD1. Sequencing input: PBMCs. CDR3 region: CASSVGQENNYGYTF. The nucleotide sequence reads as follows: TGTGCCAGCAGCGTGGGACAGGAAAATAACTATGGCTACACCTTC.